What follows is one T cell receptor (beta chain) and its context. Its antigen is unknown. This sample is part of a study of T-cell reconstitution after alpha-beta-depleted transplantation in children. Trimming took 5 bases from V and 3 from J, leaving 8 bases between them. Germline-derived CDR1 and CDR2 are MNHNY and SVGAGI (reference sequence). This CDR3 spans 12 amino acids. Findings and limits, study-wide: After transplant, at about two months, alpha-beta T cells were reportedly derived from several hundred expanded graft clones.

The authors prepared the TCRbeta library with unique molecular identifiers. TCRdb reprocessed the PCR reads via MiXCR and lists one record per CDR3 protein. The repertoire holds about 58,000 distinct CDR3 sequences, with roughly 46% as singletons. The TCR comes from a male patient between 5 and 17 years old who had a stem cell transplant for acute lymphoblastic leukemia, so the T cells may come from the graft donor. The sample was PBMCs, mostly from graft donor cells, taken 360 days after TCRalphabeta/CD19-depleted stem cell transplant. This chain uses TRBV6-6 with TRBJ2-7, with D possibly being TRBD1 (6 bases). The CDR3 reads CASSGQLYEQYF. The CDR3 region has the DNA TGTGCCAGCAGTGGACAGCTCTACGAGCAGTACTTC.